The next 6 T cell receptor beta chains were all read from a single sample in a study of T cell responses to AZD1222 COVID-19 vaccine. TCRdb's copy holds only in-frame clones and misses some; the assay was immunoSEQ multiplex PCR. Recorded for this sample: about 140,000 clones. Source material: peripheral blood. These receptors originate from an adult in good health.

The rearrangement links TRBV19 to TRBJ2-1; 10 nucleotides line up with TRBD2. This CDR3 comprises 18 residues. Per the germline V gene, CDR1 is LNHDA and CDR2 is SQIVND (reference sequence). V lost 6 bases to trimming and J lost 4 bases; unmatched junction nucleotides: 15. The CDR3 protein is CASRTRSALAGEYNEQFF. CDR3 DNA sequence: TGTGCCAGTAGAACCAGATCTGCCCTAGCGGGGGAATACAATGAGCAGTTCTTC.

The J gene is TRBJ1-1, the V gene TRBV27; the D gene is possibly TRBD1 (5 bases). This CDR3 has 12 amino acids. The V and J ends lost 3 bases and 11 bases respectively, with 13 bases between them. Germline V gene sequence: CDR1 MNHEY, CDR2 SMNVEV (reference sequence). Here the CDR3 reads CASSFPGFGAFF. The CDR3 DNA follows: TGTGCCAGCAGTTTTCCAGGGTTCGGGGCTTTCTTT.

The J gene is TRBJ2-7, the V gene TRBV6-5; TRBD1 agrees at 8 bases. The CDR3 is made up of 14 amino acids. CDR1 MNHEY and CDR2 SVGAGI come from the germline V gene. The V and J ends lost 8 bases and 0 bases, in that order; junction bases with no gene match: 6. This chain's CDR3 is CASGGTGISYEQYF. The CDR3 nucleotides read TGTGCCAGCGGAGGGACAGGCATCTCCTACGAGCAGTACTTC.

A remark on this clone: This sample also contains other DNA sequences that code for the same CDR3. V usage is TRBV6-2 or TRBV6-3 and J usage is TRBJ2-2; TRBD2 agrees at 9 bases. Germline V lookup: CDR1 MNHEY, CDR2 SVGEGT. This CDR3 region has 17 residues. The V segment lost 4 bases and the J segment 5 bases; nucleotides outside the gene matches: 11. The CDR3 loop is CASSWIAGGPRTGELFF. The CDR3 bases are TGTGCCAGCAGTTGGATCGCGGGGGGGCCTCGGACCGGGGAGCTGTTTTTT.

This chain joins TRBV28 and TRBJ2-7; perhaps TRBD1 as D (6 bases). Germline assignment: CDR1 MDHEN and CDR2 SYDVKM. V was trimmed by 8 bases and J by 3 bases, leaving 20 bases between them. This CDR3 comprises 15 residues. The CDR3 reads CASGLAGADNYEQYF. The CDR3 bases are TGTGCCAGCGGATTAGCAGGGGCTGACAACTACGAGCAGTACTTC. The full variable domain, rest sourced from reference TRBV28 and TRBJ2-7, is DVKVTQSSRYLVKRTGEKVFLECVQDMDHENMFWYRQDPGLGLRLIYFSYDVKMKEKGDIPEGYSVSREKKERFSLILESASTNQTSMYLCASGLAGADNYEQYFGPGTRLTVT.

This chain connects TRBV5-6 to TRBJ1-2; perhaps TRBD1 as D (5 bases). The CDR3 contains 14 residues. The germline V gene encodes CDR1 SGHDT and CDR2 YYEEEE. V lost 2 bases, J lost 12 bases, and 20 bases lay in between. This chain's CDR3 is CASSLQEAGMANTF. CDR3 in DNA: TGTGCCAGCAGCTTACAGGAGGCGGGCATGGCTAACACCTTC. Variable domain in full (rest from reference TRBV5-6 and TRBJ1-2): DAGVTQSPTHLIKTRGQQVTLRCSPKSGHDTVSWYQQALGQGPQFIFQYYEEEERQRGNFPDRFSGHQFPNYSSELNVNALLLGDSALYLCASSLQEAGMANTFGSGTRLTVV.